The 5 T cell receptor beta chains in this list originate from one sample, sequenced in a study of vaccination and CD4 T cells after COVID-19. Cultured CD4+ T cells had their DNA profiled by the Oncomine TCR Beta short-read assay. In TCRdb, the PCR reads were re-called with MiXCR into one record per CDR3 protein. The sample gives fewer than 15,000 distinct CDR3 sequences, roughly 80% of which show up once; 11% is in the top ten. Indicated treatment: roughly 11-day PBMC culture with coronavirus spike peptide pools or control peptides (ViraFEST assay). No cognate antigen is known for these TCRs. The sample comprised CD4+ T cells from blood, cultured in vitro. The receptors come from a human donor who had recovered from COVID-19.

This clonotype was seen more than once but under ten times. The chain recombines TRBV7-2 with TRBJ1-2; D remains ambiguous. Germline V gene lookup returns CDR1 SGHTA and CDR2 FQGNSA. The CDR3 sequence is 15 residues long. Trimming left V 1 base short and J 6 bases short, with 15 bases between. The CDR3 sequence: CASSLVLSHSDGYTF. CDR3 in DNA: TGTGCCAGCAGCTTAGTTCTCTCCCATTCGGATGGCTACACCTTC.

The genes are TRBV18 and TRBJ1-2; 9 nucleotides align to TRBD1. CDR1 is KGHSH, CDR2 LQKENI, per germline. The V gene end was trimmed by 3 bases and the J gene end by 5 bases; junction bases not matched to a gene: 4. CDR3 length: 14 amino acids. CDR3: CASSPTGQGYGYTF. In nucleotides, the CDR3 is TGTGCCAGCTCACCGACGGGACAGGGTTATGGCTACACCTTC.

The V and J genes are TRBV7-2 and TRBJ1-5; no definite D call. The germline V gene encodes CDR1 SGHTA and CDR2 FQGNSA. The ends were cut back, 1 base at V and 1 base at J, with 8 bases in the middle. The CDR3 length is 15 residues. CDR3 in amino acids: CASSLGGRSNQPQHF. CDR3 bases: TGTGCCAGCAGCTTAGGAGGGAGGAGCAATCAGCCCCAGCATTTT.

The chain combines TRBV20-1 with TRBJ1-2; 10 nucleotides align to TRBD1. This CDR3 has 16 amino acids. Germline CDR1 is DFQATT and CDR2 is SNEGSKA (reference sequence). Germline trimming cut 6 bases from V and 4 bases from J; bases unmatched to any gene: 14. CDR3 sequence: CSARGMGQGFGYGYTF. As DNA, the CDR3 is TGCAGTGCCCGGGGGATGGGACAGGGGTTCGGCTATGGCTACACCTTC.

This chain connects TRBV10-3 to TRBJ2-7, with 10 positions matching TRBD1. The CDR3 spans 14 residues. In germline, CDR1 is ENHRY, CDR2 SYGVKD. V lost 6 bases, J lost 3 bases, and 5 bases stayed unmatched. CDR3 in DNA: TGTGCCATCAGAACTGGGACAGGGGACTACGAGCAGTACTTC. Protein sequence: CAIRTGTGDYEQYF.